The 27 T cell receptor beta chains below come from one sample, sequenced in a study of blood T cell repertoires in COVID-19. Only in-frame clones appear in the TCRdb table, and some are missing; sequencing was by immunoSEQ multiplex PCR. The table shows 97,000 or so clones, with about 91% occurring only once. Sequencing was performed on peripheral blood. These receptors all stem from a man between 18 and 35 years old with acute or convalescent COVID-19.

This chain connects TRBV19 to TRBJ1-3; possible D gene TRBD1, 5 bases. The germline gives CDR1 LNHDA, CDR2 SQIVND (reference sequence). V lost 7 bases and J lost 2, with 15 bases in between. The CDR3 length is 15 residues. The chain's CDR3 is CASTLTAGTGNTIYF. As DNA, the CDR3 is TGTGCCAGTACCCTCACGGCAGGGACTGGAAACACCATATATTTT. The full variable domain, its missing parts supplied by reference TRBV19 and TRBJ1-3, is DGGITQSPKYLFRKEGQNVTLSCEQNLNHDAMYWYRQDPGQGLRLIYYSQIVNDFQKGDIAEGYSVSREKKESFPLTVTSAQKNPTAFYLCASTLTAGTGNTIYFGEGSWLTVV.

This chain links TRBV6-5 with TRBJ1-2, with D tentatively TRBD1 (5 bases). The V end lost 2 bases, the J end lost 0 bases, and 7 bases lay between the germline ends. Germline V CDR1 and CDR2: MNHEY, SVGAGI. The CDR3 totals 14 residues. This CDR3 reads CASSYRGSNYGYTF. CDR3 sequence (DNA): TGTGCCAGCAGTTACAGGGGTTCTAACTATGGCTACACCTTC.

CDR3 residues: CASSISGPGNTIYF. For the CDR3, the DNA is TGTGCCAGTAGTATTTCAGGTCCTGGAAACACCATATATTTT. The rearrangement joins TRBV19 to TRBJ1-3; D is undetermined. Looked up from germline, CDR1 is LNHDA and CDR2 is SQIVND (reference sequence). V shed 3 bases and J shed 2 bases, with 8 bases lying between them. The length of the CDR3 is 14 residues.

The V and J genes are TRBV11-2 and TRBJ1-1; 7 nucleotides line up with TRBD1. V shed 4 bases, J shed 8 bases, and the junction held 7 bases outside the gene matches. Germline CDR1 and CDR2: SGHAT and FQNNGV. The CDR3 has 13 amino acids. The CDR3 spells CASSSQIQGEAFF. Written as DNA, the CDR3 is TGTGCCAGCAGCTCCCAAATACAGGGGGAAGCTTTCTTT.

The DNA for the CDR3 is TGCGCCAGCAGTCATAGTATTGCCCATGAGCAGTTCTTC. The encoded protein is CASSHSIAHEQFF. The J gene is TRBJ2-1, the V gene TRBV10-1; no reliable D call. Per the germline V gene, CDR1 is WNHNN and CDR2 is SYGVQD (reference sequence). Trimming pared 5 bases from V and 8 bases from J, leaving 13 bases between. The CDR3 has 13 amino acids.

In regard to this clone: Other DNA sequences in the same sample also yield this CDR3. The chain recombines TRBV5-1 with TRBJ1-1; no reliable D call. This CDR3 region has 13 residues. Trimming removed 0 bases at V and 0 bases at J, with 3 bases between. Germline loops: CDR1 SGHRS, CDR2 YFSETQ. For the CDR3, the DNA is TGCGCCAGCAGCTTGGGAGTGAACACTGAAGCTTTCTTT. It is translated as CASSLGVNTEAFF. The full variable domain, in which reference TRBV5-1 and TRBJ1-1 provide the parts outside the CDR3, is KAGVTQTPRYLIKTRGQQVTLSCSPISGHRSVSWYQQTPGQGLQFLFEYFSETQRNKGNFPGRFSGRQFSNSRSEMNVSTLELGDSALYLCASSLGVNTEAFFGQGTRLTVV.

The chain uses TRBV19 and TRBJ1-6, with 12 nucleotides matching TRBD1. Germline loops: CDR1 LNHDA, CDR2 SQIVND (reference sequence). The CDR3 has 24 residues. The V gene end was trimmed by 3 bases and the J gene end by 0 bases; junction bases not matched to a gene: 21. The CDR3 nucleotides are TGTGCCAGTAGTATGTTGGCCCCGGGACAGGGGGCATTAGATTCGAGCTCCTATAATTCACCCCTCCACTTT. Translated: CASSMLAPGQGALDSSSYNSPLHF.

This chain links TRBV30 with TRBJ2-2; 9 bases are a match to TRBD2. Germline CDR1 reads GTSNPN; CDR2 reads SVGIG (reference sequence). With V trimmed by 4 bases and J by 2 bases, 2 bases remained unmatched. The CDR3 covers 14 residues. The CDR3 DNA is TGTGCCTGGACTAGCGGGACTAACACCGGGGAGCTGTTTTTT. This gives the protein CAWTSGTNTGELFF.

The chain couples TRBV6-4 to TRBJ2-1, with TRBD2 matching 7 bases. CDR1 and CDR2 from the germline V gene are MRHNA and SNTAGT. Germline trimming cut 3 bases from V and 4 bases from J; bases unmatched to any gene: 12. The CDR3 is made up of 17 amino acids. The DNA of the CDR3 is TGTGCCAGCAGTGAATTCGAGGGAGGGCCGGGGTACAATGAGCAGTTCTTC. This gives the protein CASSEFEGGPGYNEQFF.

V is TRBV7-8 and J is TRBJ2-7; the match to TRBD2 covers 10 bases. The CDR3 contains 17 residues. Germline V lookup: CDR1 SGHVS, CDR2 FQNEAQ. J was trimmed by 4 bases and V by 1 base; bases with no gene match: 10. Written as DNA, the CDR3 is TGTGCCAGCAGCTTAGGGCCAGCGGGAGGGCCGATGTACGAGCAGTACTTC. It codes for CASSLGPAGGPMYEQYF. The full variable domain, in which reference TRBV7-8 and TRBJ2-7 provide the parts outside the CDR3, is GAGVSQSPRYKVAKRGQDVALRCDPISGHVSLFWYQQALGQGPEFLTYFQNEAQLDKSGLPSDRFFAERPEGSVSTLKIQRTQQEDSAVYLCASSLGPAGGPMYEQYFGPGTRLTVT.

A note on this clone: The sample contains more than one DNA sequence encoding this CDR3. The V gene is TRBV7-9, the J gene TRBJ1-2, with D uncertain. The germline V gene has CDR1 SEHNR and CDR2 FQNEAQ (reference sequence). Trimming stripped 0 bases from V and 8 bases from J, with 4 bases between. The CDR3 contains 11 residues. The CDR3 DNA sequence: TGTGCCAGCAGCTTAGCTTTAGGCTACACCTTC. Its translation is CASSLALGYTF.

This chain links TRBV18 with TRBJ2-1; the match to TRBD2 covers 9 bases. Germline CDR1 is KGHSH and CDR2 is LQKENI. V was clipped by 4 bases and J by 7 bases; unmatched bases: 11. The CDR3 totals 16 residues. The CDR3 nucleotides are TGTGCCAGCTCACTCCAGCTAGCGGGGTCCGGGAATGAGCAGTTCTTC. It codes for CASSLQLAGSGNEQFF.

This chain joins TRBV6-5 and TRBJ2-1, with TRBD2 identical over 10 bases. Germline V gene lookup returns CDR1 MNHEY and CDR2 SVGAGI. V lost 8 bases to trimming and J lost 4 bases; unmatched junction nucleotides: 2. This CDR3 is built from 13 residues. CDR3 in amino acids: CASRTSGYNEQFF. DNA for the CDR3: TGTGCCAGCCGGACTAGCGGTTACAATGAGCAGTTCTTC.

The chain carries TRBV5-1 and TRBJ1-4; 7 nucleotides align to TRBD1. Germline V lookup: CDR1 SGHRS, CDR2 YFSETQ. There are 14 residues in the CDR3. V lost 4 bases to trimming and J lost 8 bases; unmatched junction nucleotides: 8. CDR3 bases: TGCGCCAGCAGCCTGGAACGACAGGGAGAAAAACTGTTTTTT. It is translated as CASSLERQGEKLFF. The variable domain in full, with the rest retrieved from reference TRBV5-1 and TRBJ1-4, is KAGVTQTPRYLIKTRGQQVTLSCSPISGHRSVSWYQQTPGQGLQFLFEYFSETQRNKGNFPGRFSGRQFSNSRSEMNVSTLELGDSALYLCASSLERQGEKLFFGSGTQLSVL.

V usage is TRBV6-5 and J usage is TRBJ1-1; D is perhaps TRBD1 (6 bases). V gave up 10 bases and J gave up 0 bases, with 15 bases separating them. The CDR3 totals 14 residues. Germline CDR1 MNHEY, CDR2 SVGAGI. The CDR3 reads CAIRGGDMNTEAFF. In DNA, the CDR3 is TGTGCCATCAGAGGGGGGGATATGAACACTGAAGCTTTCTTT.

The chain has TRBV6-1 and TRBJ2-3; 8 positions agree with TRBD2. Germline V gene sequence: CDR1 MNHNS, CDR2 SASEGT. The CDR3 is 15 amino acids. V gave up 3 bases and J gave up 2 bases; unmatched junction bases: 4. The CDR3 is CASSDAAGVTDTQYF. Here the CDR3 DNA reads TGTGCCAGCAGTGACGCAGCGGGGGTCACAGATACGCAGTATTTT.

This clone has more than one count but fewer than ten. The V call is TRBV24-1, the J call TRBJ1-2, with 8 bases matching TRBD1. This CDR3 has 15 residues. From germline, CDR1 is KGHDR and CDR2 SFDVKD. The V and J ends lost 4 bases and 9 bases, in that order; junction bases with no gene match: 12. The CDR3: CATSDRRGRIESYTF. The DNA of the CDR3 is TGTGCCACCAGTGACCGCAGGGGGCGGATTGAGAGCTACACCTTC.

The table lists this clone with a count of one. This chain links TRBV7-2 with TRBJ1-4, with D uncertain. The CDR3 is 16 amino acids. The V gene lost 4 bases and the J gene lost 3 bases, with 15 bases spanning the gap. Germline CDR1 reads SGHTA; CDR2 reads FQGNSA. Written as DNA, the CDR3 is TGTGCCAGCAGCTCCCGGGGTGGGGTTGCTAATGAAAAACTGTTTTTT. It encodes CASSSRGGVANEKLFF.

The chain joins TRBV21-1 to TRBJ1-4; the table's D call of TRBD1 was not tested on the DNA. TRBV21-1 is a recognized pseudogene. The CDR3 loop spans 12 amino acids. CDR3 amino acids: CASRLFSEKLFF. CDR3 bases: TGTGCCAGCAGGCTCTTCAGTGAAAAACTGTTTTTT.

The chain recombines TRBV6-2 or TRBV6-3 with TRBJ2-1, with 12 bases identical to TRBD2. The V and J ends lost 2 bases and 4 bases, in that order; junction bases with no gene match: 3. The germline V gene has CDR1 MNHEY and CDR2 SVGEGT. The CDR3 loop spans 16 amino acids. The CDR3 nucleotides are TGTGCCAGCAGTTACGCTAGCGGGAGGGGTTACAATGAGCAGTTCTTC. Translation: CASSYASGRGYNEQFF.

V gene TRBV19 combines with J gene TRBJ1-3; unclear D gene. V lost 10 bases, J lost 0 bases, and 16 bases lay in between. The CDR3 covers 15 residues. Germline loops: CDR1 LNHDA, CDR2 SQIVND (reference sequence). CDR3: CATKTTPSSGNTIYF. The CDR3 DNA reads TGTGCCACCAAAACTACCCCATCCTCTGGAAACACCATATATTTT.

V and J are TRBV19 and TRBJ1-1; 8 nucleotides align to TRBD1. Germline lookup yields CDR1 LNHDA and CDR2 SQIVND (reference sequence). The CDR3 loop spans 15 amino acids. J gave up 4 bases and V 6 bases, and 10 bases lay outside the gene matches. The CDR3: CASSRFDRGGTEAFF. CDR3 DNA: TGTGCCAGTAGCCGCTTCGACAGGGGAGGCACTGAAGCTTTCTTT. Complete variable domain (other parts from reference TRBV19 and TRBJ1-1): DGGITQSPKYLFRKEGQNVTLSCEQNLNHDAMYWYRQDPGQGLRLIYYSQIVNDFQKGDIAEGYSVSREKKESFPLTVTSAQKNPTAFYLCASSRFDRGGTEAFFGQGTRLTVV.

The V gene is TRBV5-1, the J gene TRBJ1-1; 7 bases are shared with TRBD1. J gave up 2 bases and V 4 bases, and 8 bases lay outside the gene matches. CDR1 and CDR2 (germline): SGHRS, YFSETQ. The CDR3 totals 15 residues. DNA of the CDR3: TGCGCCAGCAGCGAATACAGGGGTTTAAACACTGAAGCTTTCTTT. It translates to CASSEYRGLNTEAFF.

The CDR3 nucleotides read TGTGCCAGTAGTGGCCGGGATAAGATTTACGAGCAGTACTTC. This encodes CASSGRDKIYEQYF. The rearrangement joins TRBV19 to TRBJ2-7, with TRBD2 as a possible D gene (5 bases). Trimming pared 5 bases from V and 4 bases from J, leaving 15 bases between. Germline-derived CDR1 and CDR2 are LNHDA and SQIVND (reference sequence). This CDR3 is 14 amino acids long.

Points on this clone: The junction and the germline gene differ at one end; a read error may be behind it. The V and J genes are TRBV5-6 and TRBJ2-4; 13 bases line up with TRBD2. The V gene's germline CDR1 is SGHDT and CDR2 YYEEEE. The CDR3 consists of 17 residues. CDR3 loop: CASSLITSGGATNIQYF. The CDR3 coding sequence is TGTGCCAGCAGCTTAATCACTAGCGGGGGGGCCACAAACATTCAGTACTTC.

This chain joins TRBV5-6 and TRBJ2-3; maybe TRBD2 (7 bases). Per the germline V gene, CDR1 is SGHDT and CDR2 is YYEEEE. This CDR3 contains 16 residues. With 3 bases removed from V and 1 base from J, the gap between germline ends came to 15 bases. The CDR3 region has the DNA TGTGCCAGCAGCTCCGTCGGGGGGCGAGGCACAGATACGCAGTATTTT. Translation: CASSSVGGRGTDTQYF.

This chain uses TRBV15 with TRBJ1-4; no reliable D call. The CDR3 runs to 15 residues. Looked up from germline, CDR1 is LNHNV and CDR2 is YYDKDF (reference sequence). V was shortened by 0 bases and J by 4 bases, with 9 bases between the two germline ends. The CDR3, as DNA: TGTGCCACCAGCAGAGAGTCGGGATTTAATGAAAAACTGTTTTTT. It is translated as CATSRESGFNEKLFF.